This TCR beta chain was recorded in a study of response to subunit inactivated influenza vaccine listed by TCRdb under 2018. General notes on the study: To follow how T cells responded to a trivalent subunit inactivated influenza vaccine, the researchers relied on deep quantitative profiling of the T cell receptor repertoire. Points the paper makes about the study in general: It was suggested by the authors that each seasonal influenza vaccination may recruit only a limited number of new T cells.

Library preparation was by RT-PCR. Instrument used: Illumina HiSeq 2500. TCRdb reran the public reads through fastp at Q25 and MiXCR, keeping productive beta chains. A single entry per CDR3 protein holds the most common genes and DNA from its merged rows. This sample has 530,000 or so distinct CDR3 sequences in its table, and 14% of those were observed once. The top ten clonotypes cover around 10% of the sample. The germline V gene supplies CDR1 MDHEN and CDR2 SYDVKM. The CDR3 runs 14 amino acids, cysteine and phenylalanine included. Solely the CDR3 DNA is kept, with 42 bases framed from the first base. Unmatched junction bases come to 7, with V trimmed by 5 bases and J by 6 bases. A few counts support this clonotype. Its antigen has not been determined. There are no base qualities to consult, and no much larger clone falls within one base.

The rearrangement joined TRBV28 to TRBJ1-3, and 7 junctional nucleotides match TRBD1. The sample here was PBMCs from blood, taken approximately 13 days after vaccination. The sequence derives from a man in his fifties or sixties who received an inactivated influenza vaccine. Donor details come from another sample of the same person, matched by shared clones. The CDR3 sequence is CASSLYRGINTIYF. The DNA is as follows: TGTGCCAGCAGTCTATACAGGGGCATAAACACCATATATTTT.